Following are 17 T cell receptor beta chains from one sample sequenced in a study of cytomegalovirus exposure and HLA in healthy donors. Clones were read by immunoSEQ multiplex PCR, and TCRdb kept only the in-frame ones, dropping some. The sample contains 150,000 to 180,000 clones, about 86% of which appear only once. Material for sequencing was PBMCs. All receptors come from a human donor in good health.

The chain recombines TRBV28 with TRBJ1-5, with D perhaps matching TRBD1 (6 bases). The length of the CDR3 is 18 residues. Germline V gives CDR1 MDHEN, CDR2 SYDVKM. Trimming took 4 bases from V and 0 from J, leaving 19 bases between them. The CDR3 coding sequence is TGTGCCAGCAGTTCTAGGGGGGGATTCGTCTTTAGCAATCAGCCCCAGCATTTT. Its protein product is CASSSRGGFVFSNQPQHF.

The gene calls are TRBV5-1 and TRBJ1-2; D perhaps matches TRBD1 (5 bases). V lost 0 bases and J lost 6, with 15 bases in between. CDR3 size: 15 residues. The germline V gene has CDR1 SGHRS and CDR2 YFSETQ. The CDR3 here is CASSLVRGGNDGYTF. CDR3 bases: TGCGCCAGCAGCTTGGTCCGGGGGGGGAACGATGGCTACACCTTC.

The chain couples TRBV7-7 to TRBJ2-2, with 10 bases matching TRBD1. Unmatched junction bases numbered 6, after V lost 6 bases and J lost 5 bases. The CDR3 runs 15 residues. From germline, CDR1 is SSHAT and CDR2 FNYEAQ (reference sequence). CDR3 DNA: TGTGCCAGCAGATCCGGGACAGGGGCGACCGGGGAGCTGTTTTTT. It is translated as CASRSGTGATGELFF.

The chain carries TRBV11-2 and TRBJ2-1; D not resolved. With 1 base removed from V and 6 bases from J, the gap between germline ends came to 13 bases. This CDR3 spans 15 amino acids. The germline CDR1 and CDR2 sequences are SGHAT and FQNNGV. CDR3 region: CASSLVPLPINEQFF. The CDR3 nucleotides are TGTGCCAGCAGCTTAGTTCCCCTACCTATCAATGAGCAGTTCTTC.

Written as DNA, the CDR3 is TGTGCCAGCAGCTCCCGGGACACTAACTATGGCTACACCTTC. This encodes CASSSRDTNYGYTF. The genes are TRBV5-4 and TRBJ1-2; D may be TRBD1 (6 bases). The germline V gene has CDR1 SGHNT and CDR2 YYREEE (reference sequence). This CDR3 contains 14 residues. Trimming pared 3 bases from V and 0 bases from J, leaving 9 bases between. The variable domain in full, completed from reference TRBV5-4 and TRBJ1-2, reads ETGVTQSPTHLIKTRGQQVTLRCSSQSGHNTVSWYQQALGQGPQFIFQYYREEENGRGNFPPRFSGLQFPNYSSELNVNALELDDSALYLCASSSRDTNYGYTFGSGTRLTVV.

This rearrangement joins TRBV6-1 to TRBJ1-5; 10 nucleotides line up with TRBD1. The germline CDR1 and CDR2 sequences are MNHNS and SASEGT. The CDR3 consists of 17 residues. V lost 3 bases and J lost 4; bases outside the gene matches: 9. In nucleotides, the CDR3 is TGTGCCAGCAGTGAGGCGACAGGGGGCTCAGGTAATCAGCCCCAGCATTTT. It is translated as CASSEATGGSGNQPQHF.

V is TRBV4-1 and J is TRBJ2-3; TRBD2 aligns across 10 bases. CDR3 length: 16 amino acids. The junction had 7 bases not matched to a gene; V was cut back by 1 base and J by 6 bases. Germline V gene data show CDR1 as MGHRA and CDR2 as YSYEKL. Written as DNA, the CDR3 is TGCGCCAGCAGCCAAGCGGATAGCGGGAGGTTTGATACGCAGTATTTT. Protein: CASSQADSGRFDTQYF.

The V call is TRBV27, the J call TRBJ2-3; the match to TRBD2 covers 7 bases. This CDR3 spans 14 amino acids. The germline V gene has CDR1 MNHEY and CDR2 SMNVEV (reference sequence). The ends lost 6 bases at V and 6 bases at J; junction bases unmatched: 9. The DNA for the CDR3 is TGTGCCAGCAGCTCGGGACTATCTCTGGATACGCAGTATTTT. Protein: CASSSGLSLDTQYF.

The chain combines TRBV4-3 with TRBJ2-2; 11 bases agree with TRBD1. V lost 2 bases, J lost 2 bases, and 10 bases stayed unmatched. The CDR3 is made up of 19 amino acids. Germline loops: CDR1 LGHNA, CDR2 YSLEER. The CDR3 sequence: CASSQTYWTGGDNTGELFF. The CDR3 region has the DNA TGCGCCAGCAGCCAAACTTATTGGACAGGGGGCGATAACACCGGGGAGCTGTTTTTT.

V and J are TRBV5-1 and TRBJ1-1, with D unclear. This CDR3 comprises 14 residues. The V gene's germline CDR1 is SGHRS and CDR2 YFSETQ. V was trimmed by 2 bases and J by 3 bases, leaving 11 bases between them. As DNA, the CDR3 is TGCGCCAGCAGCTTAGTTTCGAGGTACACTGAAGCTTTCTTT. Translation: CASSLVSRYTEAFF.

This clone was seen a few times. This chain links TRBV7-9 with TRBJ1-6; D perhaps matches TRBD1 (5 bases). Looked up from germline, CDR1 is SEHNR and CDR2 is FQNEAQ (reference sequence). The V and J ends lost 0 bases and 8 bases respectively, with 11 bases between them. This CDR3 is 15 amino acids long. CDR3 sequence reads: CASSLAQGRHSPLHF. In DNA form, the CDR3 reads TGTGCCAGCAGCTTAGCGCAGGGCCGCCATTCACCCCTCCACTTT.

This chain links TRBV19 with TRBJ2-2; possible D gene TRBD1, 6 bases. The CDR3 runs to 15 residues. V gave up 0 bases and J gave up 4 bases, with 9 bases separating them. The V gene's germline CDR1 is LNHDA and CDR2 SQIVND (reference sequence). In DNA, the CDR3 is TGTGCCAGTAGTATAGACACAGGGTCCACCGGGGAGCTGTTTTTT. As protein: CASSIDTGSTGELFF.

The V and J genes are TRBV5-1 and TRBJ1-1; TRBD1 might be the D (6 bases). From germline, CDR1 is SGHRS and CDR2 YFSETQ. The CDR3 contains 13 residues. Trimming took 3 bases from V and 6 from J, leaving 12 bases between them. The CDR3: CASSSLRQAEAFF. In DNA, the CDR3 is TGCGCCAGCAGCTCCTTGCGACAGGCTGAAGCTTTCTTT.

This clone turned up a few times. The J gene is TRBJ2-7, the V gene TRBV5-4; a weak D match, TRBD2 (5 bases). The CDR3 totals 12 residues. Trimming pared 3 bases from V and 1 base from J, leaving 5 bases between. CDR1 and CDR2 from the germline V gene are SGHNT and YYREEE (reference sequence). CDR3 coding DNA: TGTGCCAGCAGCTCGGGATCCTACGAGCAGTACTTC. Residues: CASSSGSYEQYF.

The CDR3 loop is CASIGTSGSNEQFF. CDR3 sequence (DNA): TGCGCCAGCATCGGGACTAGCGGGAGCAATGAGCAGTTCTTC. The chain has TRBV5-1 and TRBJ2-1; 14 nucleotides match TRBD2. V was clipped by 6 bases and J by 6 bases; unmatched bases: 2. Germline values: CDR1 SGHRS, CDR2 YFSETQ. The CDR3 loop spans 14 amino acids. Filled out from reference TRBV5-1 and TRBJ2-1, the complete variable domain reads KAGVTQTPRYLIKTRGQQVTLSCSPISGHRSVSWYQQTPGQGLQFLFEYFSETQRNKGNFPGRFSGRQFSNSRSEMNVSTLELGDSALYLCASIGTSGSNEQFFGPGTRLTVL.

The V call is TRBV15, the J call TRBJ2-2, with 8 positions matching TRBD2. The length of the CDR3 is 16 residues. Germline CDR1 is LNHNV and CDR2 is YYDKDF (reference sequence). V was clipped by 0 bases and J by 1 base; unmatched bases: 1. CDR3 nucleotides: TGTGCCACCAGCAGAGAGAGCGGGAGGAACACCGGGGAGCTGTTTTTT. It encodes CATSRESGRNTGELFF.

CDR3 loop: CASSYSVGGAYEQYF. The CDR3 nucleotides read TGTGCCAGCAGTTACTCGGTGGGGGGGGCCTACGAGCAGTACTTC. V is TRBV6-5 and J is TRBJ2-7, with TRBD2 matching over 7 bases. This CDR3 spans 15 amino acids. J was trimmed by 2 bases and V by 0 bases; bases with no gene match: 4. Germline V gene data show CDR1 as MNHEY and CDR2 as SVGAGI.